This T cell receptor beta chain was sequenced during a study of cytomegalovirus exposure and HLA in healthy donors. Study results and limitations: Most TCR sequences were seen very rarely across donors, but some public TCRs occurred in many. Beyond CMV serostatus, there was no information to go on about immune exposure. In an earlier analysis, productive rearrangement rates for most beta V segments clustered near 87% or 30%. The classifier reportedly diagnosed cytomegalovirus status with high sensitivity and specificity.

CDR1 is WSHSY and CDR2 is SAAADI in the germline V gene. This CDR3 contains 15 residues. Trimming stripped 2 bases from V and 0 bases from J, with 8 bases between. The PCR employed 60 Vbeta primers together with 13 Jbeta primers. Data came from immunoSEQ multiplex PCR; TCRdb stores just in-frame clones and leaves some out. The table has around 130,000 clones, roughly 79% seen once. The table lists this clone with a count of one. No antigen is known for it. V is TRBV10-2 and J is TRBJ1-5; possibly TRBD1 for D (5 bases). The receptor's source is a woman under 30 in good health and CMV-seronegative. The specimen was PBMCs. The CDR3 DNA reads TGCGCCAGCAGTGAGACAGGAGTTAGCAATCAGCCCCAGCATTTT. Residues: CASSETGVSNQPQHF.